Below, 4 T cell receptor beta chains from the same sample are listed, as sequenced in a study of regulatory T cells in long-lasting Graves disease. Relying on iRepertoire HTBI primers and Arm-PCR of CDR3 regions, the team built TCR beta libraries. TCRdb reanalysed the multiplex PCR reads using MiXCR and keeps one entry per CDR3 protein. Of 440,000 or so distinct CDR3 sequences listed, about a sixth were seen once; the top ten hold roughly 10%. Time point of the sample: newly diagnosed GD, antithyroid drugs for less than 3 months. PBMC-derived RNA was used for the TCR library. These same data were also listed under a study on T cells in Graves' hyperthyroidism and ophthalmopathy.

The sample here was peripheral blood mononuclear cells (PBMCs), taken at new diagnosis, from a patient treated with antithyroid drugs. These receptors came from a woman in her twenties or thirties with Graves disease.

This clonotype has ten or more counts. This chain uses TRBV27 with TRBJ2-2; D gene unclear. The length of the CDR3 is 14 residues. V was shortened by 2 bases and J by 4 bases, with 8 bases between the two germline ends. CDR1 is MNHEY and CDR2 is SMNVEV in the germline V gene (reference sequence). The CDR3 nucleotides read TGTGCCAGCAGTTTACTCGTTGGCACCGGGGAGCTGTTTTTT. Encoded protein: CASSLLVGTGELFF.

The rearrangement links TRBV7-9 to TRBJ2-1, with 10 bases that match TRBD2. This CDR3 spans 16 amino acids. After removal of 5 bases from V and 4 bases from J, the junction contained 8 bases not matched to a gene. Germline V gives CDR1 SEHNR, CDR2 FQNEAQ (reference sequence). The CDR3 loop reads CASSRDGLADYNEQFF. The CDR3 nucleotides read TGTGCCAGCAGCCGCGACGGACTAGCGGATTACAATGAGCAGTTCTTC.

At least ten counts were recorded for this clonotype. The rearrangement joins TRBV9 to TRBJ2-1; D may be TRBD1 or TRBD2 (5 bases each). The V gene lost 0 bases and the J gene lost 8 bases, with 12 bases spanning the gap. The CDR3 runs 14 residues. CDR1 is SGDLS, CDR2 YYNGEE, per germline. CDR3: CASSVVPGRDEQFF. CDR3 DNA sequence: TGTGCCAGCAGCGTAGTGCCGGGGCGGGATGAGCAGTTCTTC.

This sequence joins TRBV29-1 and TRBJ2-2, with 8 bases lining up with TRBD2. The V gene end was trimmed by 4 bases and the J gene end by 6 bases; junction bases not matched to a gene: 4. Germline loops: CDR1 SQVTM, CDR2 ANQGSEA. There are 13 residues in the CDR3. The CDR3, as DNA: TGCAGCGTTGTAGGGGGACTAGCCGGGGAGCTGTTTTTT. Encoded protein: CSVVGGLAGELFF.